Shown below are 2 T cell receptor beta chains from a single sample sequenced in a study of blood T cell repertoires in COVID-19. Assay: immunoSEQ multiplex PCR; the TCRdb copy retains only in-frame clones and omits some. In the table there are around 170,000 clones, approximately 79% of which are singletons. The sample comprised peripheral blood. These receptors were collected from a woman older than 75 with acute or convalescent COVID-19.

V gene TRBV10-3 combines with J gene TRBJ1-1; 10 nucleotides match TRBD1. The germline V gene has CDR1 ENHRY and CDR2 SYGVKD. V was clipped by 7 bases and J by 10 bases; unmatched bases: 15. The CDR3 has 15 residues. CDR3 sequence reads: CAINPGQGLAGGAFF. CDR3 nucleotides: TGTGCCATCAATCCGGGACAGGGGCTCGCGGGTGGAGCTTTCTTT.

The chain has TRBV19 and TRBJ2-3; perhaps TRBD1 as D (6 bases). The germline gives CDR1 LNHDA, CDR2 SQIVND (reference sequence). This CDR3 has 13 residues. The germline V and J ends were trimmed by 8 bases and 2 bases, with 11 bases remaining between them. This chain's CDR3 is CASRDTITDTQYF. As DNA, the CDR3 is TGTGCCAGTCGGGACACTATCACAGATACGCAGTATTTT.